These 3 T cell receptor beta chains originate from one sample sequenced in a study of blood T cells in healthy people across ages. A second roughly 7 to 12 cycle PCR used barcoded and J-beta primers. MiXCR, applied by TCRdb to the 5' RACE reads, yields one record per CDR3 protein. The table includes 1.5 million to 2 million distinct CDR3 sequences, approximately 50% detected once. The sample was blood. These receptors originate from a woman aged 40 to 55 in good health.

This clonotype was found a few times. J is TRBJ1-2 and V is TRBV5-6; no definite D call. V was shortened by 0 bases and J by 0 bases, with 9 bases between the two germline ends. CDR3 length: 15 amino acids. Germline assignment: CDR1 SGHDT and CDR2 YYEEEE. This chain's CDR3 is CASSLEGFSNYGYTF. CDR3 sequence (DNA): TGTGCCAGCAGCTTGGAGGGATTTTCTAACTATGGCTACACCTTC.

The chain links TRBV29-1 to TRBJ1-2; D remains unclear. V lost 5 bases to trimming and J lost 5 bases, with 15 bases between them. Germline V gene lookup returns CDR1 SQVTM and CDR2 ANQGSEA. This CDR3 has 13 amino acids. The CDR3 region is CSVLNEDRYGYTF. The CDR3 nucleotides are TGCAGCGTTCTCAACGAAGATCGTTATGGCTACACCTTC.

In regard to this clonotype: A read error may account for a junction end that differs from germline. The J gene is TRBJ1-2, the V gene TRBV7-9, with D possibly being TRBD1 (6 bases). Germline CDR1 reads SEHNR; CDR2 reads FQNEAQ (reference sequence). The CDR3 has 15 amino acids. The CDR3 reads CASSLGGAAGSGYIF. The CDR3 DNA sequence: TGTGCCAGCAGCTTAGGGGGGGCCGCGGGGAGTGGCTACATCTTC.